This T cell receptor (beta chain) was obtained from a study of T-cell memory formation after mild COVID-19. The study's findings and limits: Later expanders leaned CD4+, whereas clones that contracted between day 15 and 85 were balanced CD4/CD8. Whether day 37 second-wave clones are SARS-CoV-2-specific was not confirmed.

Between the trimmed V and J ends, which lost 6 bases and 1 base, there was a span of 6 bases. CDR1 and CDR2 from the germline V gene are DFQATT and SNEGSKA (reference sequence). The CDR3 is 11 amino acids. Note on this clonotype: As yet, its antigen is unknown.

Constant-segment-primed 5'RACE gave TCR alpha and TCR beta cDNA libraries with sample barcodes and UMIs. TCRdb recomputed calls from the 5' RACE reads with MiXCR, one row per CDR3 protein. The sample holds a few hundred thousand distinct CDR3 sequences, less than 9.5% seen once. The chain is built from TRBV20-1 and TRBJ1-2, with no clear D. The TCR originated in a young man who had mild COVID-19 (a few samples of this study predate the infection). Cell type and time point are not known. Sample: PBMCs or a T cell subset sorted from them (not recorded which). CDR3 sequence: CSAADNYGYTF. CDR3 in DNA: TGCAGTGCGGCGGATAACTATGGCTACACCTTC.